A selection of T cell receptor beta chains follows, all from one sample in a study of shared clonotypes between healthy human individuals. Libraries were prepared by immunoSEQ multiplex PCR; TCRdb keeps only in-frame clonotypes and omits some of them. The top ten clones hold approximately 0.45% of a sample with some 1.5 million clones, 95% to 99% of them seen once. Specimen: naive CD4+ T cells sorted from blood. These receptors were collected from a man younger than 45 in good health. The CDR3 runs from the conserved cysteine through the conserved F or W. The D gene is left open where the match is weak. Expanded clones are given a class, and other clones once, few, many or no size at all.

>16|.|TRBV28|TRBJ2-7|.
CASSMPGVGPNAEQYF
TGTGCCAGCAGCATGCCGGGGGTTGGCCCTAACGCGGAGCAGTACTTC
>18|.|TRBV2|TRBJ2-7|TRBD1
CASTPGTGGVKGHYEQYF
TGTGCCAGCACACCCGGGACAGGGGGCGTAAAAGGCCACTACGAGCAGTACTTC
>17|.|TRBV18|TRBJ1-1|.
CASSPLRLGRLNTEAFF
TGTGCCAGCTCACCGCTCAGACTTGGGCGATTGAACACTGAAGCTTTCTTT
>15|.|TRBV5-6|TRBJ2-3|TRBD2
CASSSSGRRSDTQYF
TGTGCCAGCAGCTCTAGCGGGAGGCGATCAGATACGCAGTATTTT
>13|.|TRBV5-4|TRBJ2-7|TRBD2
CASSLAGASEQYF
TGTGCCAGTTCACTAGCGGGAGCTTCCGAGCAGTACTTC
>11|.|TRBV18|TRBJ1-1|.
CASSLRGEAFF
TGTGCCAGCTCACTTCGGGGGGAAGCTTTCTTT
>14|.|TRBV10-1|TRBJ2-2|.
CASSDPKNTGELFF
TGCGCCAGCAGTGACCCAAAGAACACCGGGGAGCTGTTTTTT
>14|.|TRBV19|TRBJ2-5|.
CASSIGPTGETQYF
TGTGCCAGTAGTATCGGCCCAACGGGGGAGACCCAGTACTTC
>15|.|TRBV19|TRBJ2-7|.
CASSIDTRQPYEQYF
TGTGCCAGTAGTATAGATACTCGACAGCCCTACGAGCAGTACTTC
>11|.|TRBV20-1|TRBJ1-2|.
CSARVSAGRTF
TGCAGTGCTAGAGTGTCGGCAGGACGGACCTTC
>14|.|TRBV5-1|TRBJ2-5|.
CASSDSGTQETQYF
TGCGCCAGCAGCGACTCCGGGACGCAAGAGACCCAGTACTTC
>13|.|TRBV7-3|TRBJ2-3|TRBD2
CASSLSGGDTQYF
TGTGCCAGCAGCTTATCGGGAGGAGATACGCAGTATTTT
>14|once|TRBV7-8|TRBJ2-3|.
CASSWRGPTDTQYF
TGTGCCAGCAGCTGGAGGGGGCCCACAGATACGCAGTATTTT
>12|few|TRBV7-2|TRBJ2-3|TRBD1
CASSSRGDTQYF
TGTGCCAGCAGCTCCAGGGGGGATACGCAGTATTTT
>15|.|TRBV25-1|TRBJ2-7|.
CASSENQGGLYEQYF
TGTGCCAGCAGTGAAAATCAGGGGGGACTATACGAGCAGTACTTC